This record covers a single TCR beta chain. Its specificity is unknown. This record belongs to a study of cytomegalovirus exposure and HLA in healthy donors. Study-wide background: There were tens of millions of unique TCRs (from HLA-typed donors) in an early data release. Study-level points and caveats: A previous analysis found most TCR beta V segments productive roughly 90% or roughly 30% of the time. Cytomegalovirus association was listed for approximately 160 TCR beta chains.

The CDR3 totals 12 residues. Germline V gene sequence: CDR1 SNHLY, CDR2 FYNNEI. V gave up 3 bases and J gave up 7 bases, with 9 bases separating them. A multiplex PCR was run with 60 Vbeta primers and 13 Jbeta primers. Generated by immunoSEQ multiplex PCR, the TCRdb table keeps only in-frame clones and is missing some. Among more than 65,000 clones, over 70% were seen once, and the ten largest hold over 3%. J is TRBJ1-1 and V is TRBV2; the D is unclear. Sequences were obtained from PBMCs. This receptor was identified in a man between 35 and 55 years old in good health and CMV-seronegative. The CDR3 DNA reads as TGTGCCAGCAGTGACGGCAGGCGTGAAGCTTTCTTT. The encoded protein is CASSDGRREAFF.